This T cell receptor (beta chain) was captured by sequencing in a study of vaccination and CD4 T cells after COVID-19. Study overall: Recovered-phase convalescent patients showed SARS-CoV-2 positivity by nasal swab PCR; roughly ten were mild, one severe. The study's findings and limits: Going from about 22 to 38, median SARS-CoV-2-reactive clonotypes did not rise significantly.

The CDR3 runs to 15 residues. Germline V gene sequence: CDR1 MNHEY, CDR2 SMNVEV (reference sequence). J gave up 3 bases and V 5 bases, and 10 bases lay outside the gene matches. As concerns this clonotype: Its specificity is unknown.

The Oncomine TCR Beta short-read assay was applied to DNA of cultured CD4+ T cells. DNA came from CD4+ T cells after culture. MiXCR, run by TCRdb on the PCR reads, gives a single entry per CDR3 protein. The sample holds around 11,000 distinct CDR3 sequences, 77% seen once. The treatment here: approximately nine-day PBMC culture with coronavirus spike peptide pools or control peptides (ViraFEST assay). Expanded clonotypes were found by TCR sequencing after peptide-pool stimulation (ViraFEST). The sample consisted of CD4+ T cells from blood, cultured in vitro. The V call is TRBV27, the J call TRBJ2-7, with TRBD1 matching over 7 bases. The receptor was isolated from a human donor who had recovered from COVID-19. The CDR3 region has the DNA TGTGCCAGCAGTACATACCGGGACAGACACTACGAGCAGTACTTC. It encodes CASSTYRDRHYEQYF.